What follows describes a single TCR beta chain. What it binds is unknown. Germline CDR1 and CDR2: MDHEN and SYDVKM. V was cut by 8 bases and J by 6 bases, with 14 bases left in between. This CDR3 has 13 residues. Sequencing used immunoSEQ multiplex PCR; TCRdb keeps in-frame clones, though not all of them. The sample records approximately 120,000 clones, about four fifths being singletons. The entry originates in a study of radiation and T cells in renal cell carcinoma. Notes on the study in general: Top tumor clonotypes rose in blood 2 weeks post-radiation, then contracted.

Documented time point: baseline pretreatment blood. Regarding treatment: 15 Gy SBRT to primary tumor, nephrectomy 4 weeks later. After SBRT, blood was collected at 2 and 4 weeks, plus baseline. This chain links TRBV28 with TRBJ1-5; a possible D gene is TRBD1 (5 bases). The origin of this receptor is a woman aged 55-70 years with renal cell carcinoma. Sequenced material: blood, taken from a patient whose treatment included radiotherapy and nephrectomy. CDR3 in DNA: TGTGCCAGCGGCGCAGGGTTGAGTCAGCCCCAGCATTTT. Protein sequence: CASGAGLSQPQHF. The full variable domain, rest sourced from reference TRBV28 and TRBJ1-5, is DVKVTQSSRYLVKRTGEKVFLECVQDMDHENMFWYRQDPGLGLRLIYFSYDVKMKEKGDIPEGYSVSREKKERFSLILESASTNQTSMYLCASGAGLSQPQHFGDGTRLSIL.